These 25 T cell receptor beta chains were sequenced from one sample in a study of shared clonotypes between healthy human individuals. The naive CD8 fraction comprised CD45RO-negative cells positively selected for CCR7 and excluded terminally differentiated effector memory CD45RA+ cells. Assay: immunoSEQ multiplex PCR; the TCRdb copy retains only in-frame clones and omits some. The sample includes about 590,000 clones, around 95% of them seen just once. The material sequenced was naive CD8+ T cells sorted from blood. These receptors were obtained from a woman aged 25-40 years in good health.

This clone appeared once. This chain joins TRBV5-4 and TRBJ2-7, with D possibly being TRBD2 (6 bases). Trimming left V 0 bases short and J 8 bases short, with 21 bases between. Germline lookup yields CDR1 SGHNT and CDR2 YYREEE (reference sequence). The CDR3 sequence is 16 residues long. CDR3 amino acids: CASSLGSLAPRTKQYF. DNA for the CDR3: TGTGCCAGCAGCTTGGGTTCGCTAGCGCCACGTACGAAGCAGTACTTC.

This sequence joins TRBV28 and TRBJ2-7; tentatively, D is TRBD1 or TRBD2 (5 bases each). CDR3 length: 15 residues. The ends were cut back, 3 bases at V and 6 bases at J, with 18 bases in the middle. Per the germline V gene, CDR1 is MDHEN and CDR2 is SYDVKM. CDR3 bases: TGTGCCAGCAGTTTTCCGGGGCTCTTTAAGGTCGAGCAGTACTTC. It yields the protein CASSFPGLFKVEQYF.

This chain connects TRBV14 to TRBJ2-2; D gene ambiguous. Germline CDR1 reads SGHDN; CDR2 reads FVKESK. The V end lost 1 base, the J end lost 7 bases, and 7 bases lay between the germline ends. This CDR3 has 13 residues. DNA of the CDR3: TGTGCCAGCAGCCAAGCTTCGGACGGGGAGCTGTTTTTT. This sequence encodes CASSQASDGELFF.

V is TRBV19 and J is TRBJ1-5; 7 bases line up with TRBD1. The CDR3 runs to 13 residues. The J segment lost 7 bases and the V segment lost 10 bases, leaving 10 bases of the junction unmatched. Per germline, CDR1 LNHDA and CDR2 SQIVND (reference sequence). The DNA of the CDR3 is TGTGCCACCAGGACAGGCTCGGGGCAGCCCCAGCATTTT. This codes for CATRTGSGQPQHF.

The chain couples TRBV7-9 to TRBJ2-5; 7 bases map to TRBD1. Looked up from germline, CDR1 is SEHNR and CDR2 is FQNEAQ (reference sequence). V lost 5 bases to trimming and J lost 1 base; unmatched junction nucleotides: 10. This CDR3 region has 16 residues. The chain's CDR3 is CASSPSKGAAQETQYF. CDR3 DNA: TGTGCCAGCAGCCCCAGTAAGGGGGCTGCCCAAGAGACCCAGTACTTC.

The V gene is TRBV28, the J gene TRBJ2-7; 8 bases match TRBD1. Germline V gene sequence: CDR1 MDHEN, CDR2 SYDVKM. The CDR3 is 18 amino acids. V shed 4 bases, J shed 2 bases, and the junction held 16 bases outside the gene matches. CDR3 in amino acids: CASSWENNPGQVTYEQYF. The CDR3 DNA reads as TGTGCCAGCAGTTGGGAGAATAATCCGGGACAGGTCACCTACGAGCAGTACTTC.

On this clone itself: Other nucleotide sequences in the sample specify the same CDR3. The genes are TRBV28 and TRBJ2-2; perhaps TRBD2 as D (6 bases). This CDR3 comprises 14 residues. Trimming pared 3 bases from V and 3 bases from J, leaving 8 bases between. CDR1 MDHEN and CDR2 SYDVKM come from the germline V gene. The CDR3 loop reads CASSFSGDTGELFF. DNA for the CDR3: TGTGCCAGCAGTTTTTCGGGAGACACCGGGGAGCTGTTTTTT. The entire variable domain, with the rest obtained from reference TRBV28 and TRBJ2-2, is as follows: DVKVTQSSRYLVKRTGEKVFLECVQDMDHENMFWYRQDPGLGLRLIYFSYDVKMKEKGDIPEGYSVSREKKERFSLILESASTNQTSMYLCASSFSGDTGELFFGEGSRLTVL.

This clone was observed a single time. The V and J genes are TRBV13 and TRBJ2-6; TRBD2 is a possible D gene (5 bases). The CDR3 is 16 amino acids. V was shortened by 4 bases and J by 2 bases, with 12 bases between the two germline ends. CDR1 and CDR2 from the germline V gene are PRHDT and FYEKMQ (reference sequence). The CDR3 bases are TGTGCCAGCAGCTCACACCCGGGGACTGGGGCCAACGTCCTGACTTTC. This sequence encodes CASSSHPGTGANVLTF.

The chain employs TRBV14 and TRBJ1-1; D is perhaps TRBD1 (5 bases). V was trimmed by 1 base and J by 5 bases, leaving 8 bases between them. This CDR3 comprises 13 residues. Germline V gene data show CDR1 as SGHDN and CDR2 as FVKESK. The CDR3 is CASSQAGGTEAFF. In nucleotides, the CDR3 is TGTGCCAGCAGCCAAGCCGGGGGGACTGAAGCTTTCTTT. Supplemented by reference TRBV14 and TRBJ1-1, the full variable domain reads EAGVTQFPSHSVIEKGQTVTLRCDPISGHDNLYWYRRVMGKEIKFLLHFVKESKQDESGMPNNRFLAERTGGTYSTLKVQPAELEDSGVYFCASSQAGGTEAFFGQGTRLTVV.

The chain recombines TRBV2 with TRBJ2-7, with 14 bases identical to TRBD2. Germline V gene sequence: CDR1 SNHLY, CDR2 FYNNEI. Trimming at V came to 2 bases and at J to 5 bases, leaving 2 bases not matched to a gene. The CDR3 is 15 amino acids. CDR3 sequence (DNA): TGTGCCAGCAGTGAACCGGGACTAGCGGGAGACGAGCAGTACTTC. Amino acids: CASSEPGLAGDEQYF.

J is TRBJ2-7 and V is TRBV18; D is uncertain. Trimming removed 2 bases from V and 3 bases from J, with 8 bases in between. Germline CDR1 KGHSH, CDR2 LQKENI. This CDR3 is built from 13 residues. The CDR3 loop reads CASSPSGGYEQYF. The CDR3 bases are TGTGCCAGCTCACCAAGTGGCGGCTACGAGCAGTACTTC.

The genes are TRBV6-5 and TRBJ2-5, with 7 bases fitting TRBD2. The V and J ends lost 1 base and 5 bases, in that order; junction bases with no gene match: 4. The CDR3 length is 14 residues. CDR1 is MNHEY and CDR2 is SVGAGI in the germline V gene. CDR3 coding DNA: TGTGCCAGCAGTTACTGGGTGGGGGGGGAGACCCAGTACTTC. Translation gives CASSYWVGGETQYF.

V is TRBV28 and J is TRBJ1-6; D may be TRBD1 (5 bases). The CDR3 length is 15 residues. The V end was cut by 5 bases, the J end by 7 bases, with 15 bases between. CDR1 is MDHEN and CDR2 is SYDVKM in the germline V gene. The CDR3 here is CASSPLWDRNSPLHF. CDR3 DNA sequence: TGTGCCAGCAGTCCGTTATGGGACCGAAATTCACCCCTCCACTTT.

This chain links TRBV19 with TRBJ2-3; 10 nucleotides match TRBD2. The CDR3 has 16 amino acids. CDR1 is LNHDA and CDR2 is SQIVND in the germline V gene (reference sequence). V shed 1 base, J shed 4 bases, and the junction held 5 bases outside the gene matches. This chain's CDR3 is CASSIGLAGVADTQYF. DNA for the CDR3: TGTGCCAGTAGTATAGGGCTAGCGGGAGTTGCAGATACGCAGTATTTT.

The CDR3 sequence is CASSYRGVGEQYF. CDR3 DNA: TGTGCCAGCAGTTATCGGGGGGTGGGGGAGCAGTACTTC. This chain joins TRBV6-6 and TRBJ2-7; TRBD2 matches at 7 bases. V lost 3 bases, J lost 7 bases, and 6 bases stayed unmatched. The V gene's germline CDR1 is MNHNY and CDR2 SVGAGI (reference sequence). The CDR3 is 13 amino acids.

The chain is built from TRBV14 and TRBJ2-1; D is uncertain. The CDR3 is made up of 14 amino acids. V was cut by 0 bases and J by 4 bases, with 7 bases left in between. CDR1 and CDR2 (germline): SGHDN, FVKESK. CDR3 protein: CASSQEGSYNEQFF. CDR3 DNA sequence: TGTGCCAGCAGCCAAGAGGGGTCTTACAATGAGCAGTTCTTC.

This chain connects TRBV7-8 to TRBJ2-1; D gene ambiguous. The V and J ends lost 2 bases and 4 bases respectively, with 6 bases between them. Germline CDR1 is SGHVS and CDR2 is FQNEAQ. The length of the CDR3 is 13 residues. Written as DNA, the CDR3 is TGTGCCAGCAGCTTAACCGGATACAATGAGCAGTTCTTC. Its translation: CASSLTGYNEQFF.

The CDR3 DNA follows: TGTGCCAGCAGTCCAACATTGGGACAGGGGGCAAGTGAGCAGTTCTTC. Residues: CASSPTLGQGASEQFF. V gene TRBV27 combines with J gene TRBJ2-1, with TRBD1 identical over 12 bases. This CDR3 is 16 amino acids long. Germline V CDR1 and CDR2: MNHEY, SMNVEV (reference sequence). V lost 5 bases and J lost 9; bases outside the gene matches: 11.

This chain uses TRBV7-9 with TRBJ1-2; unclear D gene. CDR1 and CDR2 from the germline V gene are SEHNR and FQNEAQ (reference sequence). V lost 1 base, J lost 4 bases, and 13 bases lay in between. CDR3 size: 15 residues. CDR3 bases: TGTGCCAGCAGCTTAGGGGTTAGGGCGCCCTATGGCTACACCTTC. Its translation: CASSLGVRAPYGYTF.

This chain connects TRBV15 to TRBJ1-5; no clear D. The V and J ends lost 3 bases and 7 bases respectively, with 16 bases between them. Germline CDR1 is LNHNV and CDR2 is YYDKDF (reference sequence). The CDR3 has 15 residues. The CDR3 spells CATSSYVSEGQPQHF. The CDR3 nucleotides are TGTGCCACCAGCAGTTATGTTTCTGAGGGCCAGCCCCAGCATTTT.

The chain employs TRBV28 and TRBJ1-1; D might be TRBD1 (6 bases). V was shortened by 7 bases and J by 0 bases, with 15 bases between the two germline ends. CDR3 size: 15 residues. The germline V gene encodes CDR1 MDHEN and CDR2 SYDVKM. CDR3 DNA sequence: TGTGCCAGCACCCCGCTAAGGGGGATGAACACTGAAGCTTTCTTT. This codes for CASTPLRGMNTEAFF.

As DNA, the CDR3 is TGTGCCAGCAGTCAGAGCACAGGGGTCCAAAACATTCAGTACTTC. Residues: CASSQSTGVQNIQYF. The gene calls are TRBV27 and TRBJ2-4, with 7 bases matching TRBD1. CDR3 length: 15 residues. V lost 5 bases and J lost 5; bases outside the gene matches: 9. Germline-derived CDR1 and CDR2 are MNHEY and SMNVEV (reference sequence).

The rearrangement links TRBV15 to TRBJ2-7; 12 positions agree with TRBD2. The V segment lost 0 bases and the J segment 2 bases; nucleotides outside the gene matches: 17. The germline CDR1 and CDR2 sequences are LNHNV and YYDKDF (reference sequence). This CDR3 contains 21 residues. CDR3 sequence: CATSRDRRLAGGPNPTYEQYF. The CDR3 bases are TGTGCCACCAGCAGAGATCGTCGGCTAGCGGGAGGGCCGAACCCCACCTACGAGCAGTACTTC.

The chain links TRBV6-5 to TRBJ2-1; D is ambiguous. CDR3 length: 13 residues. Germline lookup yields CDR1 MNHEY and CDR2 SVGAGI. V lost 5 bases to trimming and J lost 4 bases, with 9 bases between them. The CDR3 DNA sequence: TGTGCCAGCAGTGCTGGCAGGTACAATGAGCAGTTCTTC. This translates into CASSAGRYNEQFF.

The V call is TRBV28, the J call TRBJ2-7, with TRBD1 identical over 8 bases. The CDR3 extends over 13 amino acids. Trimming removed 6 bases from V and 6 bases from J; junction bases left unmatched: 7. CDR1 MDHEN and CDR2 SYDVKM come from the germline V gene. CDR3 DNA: TGTGCCAGCAGACGGACAGGGTTCGGCGAGCAGTACTTC. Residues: CASRRTGFGEQYF.